A selection of T cell receptor beta chains follows, all from one sample in a study of metastatic and nonmetastatic thyroid tumors. TCRdb reanalyzed the PCR reads via MiXCR. The data show 25,000 to 30,000 clones, roughly 26% seen once. The sequencing input was blood. The origin of the receptors is a female donor with papillary thyroid cancer or a benign thyroid nodule (not recorded which). Some clones in this sample may be carry-over from other donors' samples. Both conserved end residues are part of each CDR3. Fields, in order: D gene, V gene, J gene, clone size, CDR3 DNA, CDR3 protein. A D gene is named only where the DNA matches it firmly. The size of a clone is reported for some rows only, either as once, few or many, or as a class for expanded clones.

NA,TRBV7-2,TRBJ1-4,NA,TGTGCCAGCAGCAGACAGACAGTTGGCAGGGAAAAACTGTTTTTT,CASSRQTVGREKLFF
NA,TRBV5-1,TRBJ2-1,medium-sized,TGCGCCAGCAGCTTGGGCAGGGGAGTGGATGAGCAGTTCTTC,CASSLGRGVDEQFF
NA,TRBV30,TRBJ1-4,NA,TGTGCCTGGGGGGCCGCAGCTCATAATGAAAAACTGTTTTTT,CAWGAAAHNEKLFF
NA,TRBV5-1,TRBJ1-1,NA,TGCGCCAGCAGCTTGCGGACGGGTAACGCTGAAGCTTTCTTT,CASSLRTGNAEAFF
TRBD1,TRBV7-2,TRBJ1-3,NA,TGTGCCAGCAGAACAGGGGTAGCTGGAAACACCATATATTTT,CASRTGVAGNTIYF
NA,TRBV20-1,TRBJ1-2,medium-sized,TGCAGTGCTAGAGATCGTTTGTGGGGGCGGAACTATGGCTACACCTTC,CSARDRLWGRNYGYTF
NA,TRBV5-1,TRBJ1-6,many,TGCGCCAGCAGCTTGGGGGGGGTTGAAAATTCACCCCTCCACTTT,CASSLGGVENSPLHF
NA,TRBV28,TRBJ2-3,NA,TGTGCCAGCAGGCGAGAAGCCACAGATACGCAGTATTTT,CASRREATDTQYF
NA,TRBV5-8,TRBJ2-5,many,TGTGCCAGCAGCCGGGGCCTTGGGGGGGAGACCCAGTACTTC,CASSRGLGGETQYF
TRBD1,TRBV30,TRBJ2-3,NA,TGTGCCCGGAACCCAATCAGGGGGAGCACAGATACTCAGTATTTT,CARNPIRGSTDTQYF
NA,TRBV5-6,TRBJ1-6,many,TGTGCCAGCAGCTTGAGAGGGGGAAATTCACCCCTCCACTTT,CASSLRGGNSPLHF
NA,TRBV14,TRBJ2-1,many,TGTGCCAGCAGCTCCTGGGGGGCCACTCAGGGGCAGTTCTTC,CASSSWGATQGQFF
TRBD2,TRBV7-7,TRBJ2-5,NA,TGTGCTAGCAGCTTAGGTCAAGCTAGCGGGAGGGCCAGGGACACCCATTACTTC,CASSLGQASGRARDTHYF
NA,TRBV28,TRBJ2-7,few,TGTGCCAGCATCTTCGGGGACCTCGGGCAGTACTTC,CASIFGDLGQYF
NA,TRBV7-2,TRBJ2-4,NA,TGTGCCAGCAGCTTAGCGGGAGGCCTAAACATTCAGTACTTC,CASSLAGGLNIQYF
NA,TRBV20-1,TRBJ2-2,NA,TGCAGTGCTAGTCTTGGTCCCCACACCGGGGAGTTGTTTTTT,CSASLGPHTGELFF
NA,TRBV10-1,TRBJ2-2,medium-sized,TGCGCCAGCAGAGAGACCGCGGGCACCGGGGAGCTGTTTTTT,CASRETAGTGELFF
TRBD1,TRBV11-2,TRBJ1-1,NA,TGTGCCAGCAGCCACGGGACAGCGAACACTGAAGCTTTCTTT,CASSHGTANTEAFF
NA,TRBV2,TRBJ2-3,NA,TGTGCCAGCACCCTAGGGCAGCCGGCAATCACGCAGTATTTT,CASTLGQPAITQYF
TRBD1,TRBV28,TRBJ1-2,medium-sized,TGTGCCAGCAGTCCCCCGGGAACAGGGGTGGGGCGGGGCGGCTACACCTTC,CASSPPGTGVGRGGYTF
NA,TRBV28,TRBJ2-5,NA,TGTGCCAGCAGTTCCCGCGGTCTGCTACAAGAGACCCAGTACTTC,CASSSRGLLQETQYF
TRBD1,TRBV6-1,TRBJ1-5,NA,TGTGCCAGCAGGACTTGGGGACAGGGGGCCGGTCAGCCCCAGCATTTT,CASRTWGQGAGQPQHF
TRBD2,TRBV20-1,TRBJ2-1,few,TGCAGTGCTCGACTAGCGGGGGCTTACAATGAGCAGTTCTTC,CSARLAGAYNEQFF
NA,TRBV11-1,TRBJ2-1,few,TGTGCCAGCAGCTTAGTCTCCGCATACGGAGCTAGCGACCCGAAATACAATGAGCAGTTCTTC,CASSLVSAYGASDPKYNEQFF
NA,TRBV9,TRBJ2-1,many,TGTGCCAGCAGCGCCACTTCCTCCTCCCGTGAGCAGTTCTTC,CASSATSSSREQFF
NA,TRBV19,TRBJ2-2,many,TGTGCCAGTAGTATCGTCGTGATTACGAACACCGGGGAGCTGTTTTTT,CASSIVVITNTGELFF
TRBD1,TRBV28,TRBJ1-2,few,TGTGCCAGCAGTGAAACTACCACAGGGGTCCACTATGGCTACACCTTC,CASSETTTGVHYGYTF
NA,TRBV20-1,TRBJ2-1,once,TGCAGTGCTAGGCCGGGTTTGGGTGGGGATGAGCAGTTCTTC,CSARPGLGGDEQFF
TRBD2,TRBV11-2,TRBJ2-3,many,TGTGCCAGCAGCTTAGATGGGGGGGTCGTGGAGAGGGGCACAGATACGCAGTATTTT,CASSLDGGVVERGTDTQYF
TRBD1,TRBV11-1,TRBJ1-5,many,TGTGCCAGCAGCTCCGAAGGGGGCAGGGGCAATCAGCCCCAGCATTTT,CASSSEGGRGNQPQHF
TRBD1,TRBV20-1,TRBJ1-1,NA,TGCAGTTCTAGGGGACAGGCCATCATTAACACTGAAGCTTTCTTT,CSSRGQAIINTEAFF
NA,TRBV30,TRBJ2-7,NA,TGTGCCTGGAGTGTTAACGGGAGAAACGAGCAGTACTTC,CAWSVNGRNEQYF
TRBD2,TRBV28,TRBJ2-3,few,TGTGCCAGCAGGACTAGCGGGAGGGGGTCCACAGATACGCAGTATTTT,CASRTSGRGSTDTQYF
NA,TRBV14,TRBJ1-1,many,TGTGCCGGCAGCCACGGGACGAACTTGAACACTGAAGCTTTCTTT,CAGSHGTNLNTEAFF
TRBD1,TRBV24-1,TRBJ2-1,medium-sized,TGTGCCACCAGTGATTCCCGGGACAGCCGCCCCAATGAGCAGTTCTTC,CATSDSRDSRPNEQFF
NA,TRBV18,TRBJ1-1,many,TGTGCCAGCTCACGGGGAACAGAAGGGAACACTGAAGCTTTCTTT,CASSRGTEGNTEAFF
NA,TRBV6-1,TRBJ2-1,medium-sized,TGTGCCAGCAGTGAACGAACGGGACGACAAAACAATGAGCAGTTCTTC,CASSERTGRQNNEQFF
TRBD1,TRBV20-1,TRBJ2-3,NA,TGCAGTGCTAGGGGACAGGCGAAAGGCACAGATACGCAGTATTTT,CSARGQAKGTDTQYF
NA,TRBV18,TRBJ1-6,NA,TGTGCCAGCTCACGTGACGCGAGGAATTCACCCCTCCACTTT,CASSRDARNSPLHF
NA,TRBV30,TRBJ1-1,NA,TGTGCCTGGAGTGTAGCCCTAGGTGGCGATAATGATTTCTTT,CAWSVALGGDNDFF
NA,TRBV4-1,TRBJ1-3,many,TGCGCCAGCAGCCTCTTACCCCGGGGGTCTGGAAACACCATATATTTT,CASSLLPRGSGNTIYF
TRBD1,TRBV20-1,TRBJ1-6,NA,TGCAGTGCTTCCACCGGGACAGGGATGAATTCACCCCTCCACTTT,CSASTGTGMNSPLHF
NA,TRBV5-8,TRBJ2-5,NA,TGTGCCAGCAGCTCGGCTGGGACTTTGGGAAACCAAGAGACCCAGTACTTC,CASSSAGTLGNQETQYF
TRBD1,TRBV18,TRBJ2-7,medium-sized,TGTGCCAGCTCCCCTCTCACAGGGGGCGCGGGTAAGGACGAGCAGTACTTC,CASSPLTGGAGKDEQYF
TRBD2,TRBV2,TRBJ2-1,NA,TGTGCCAGAGGACTAGCGACATACAATGAGCAGTTCTTC,CARGLATYNEQFF
NA,TRBV5-1,TRBJ2-2,NA,TGCGCCAGCAGCTTGGGCCCTGGGACTTTCCGCACCGGGGAGCTGTTTTTT,CASSLGPGTFRTGELFF
NA,TRBV20-1,TRBJ2-1,medium-sized,TGCAGTGCTAGTACCCTAGCGCCCAATGAGCAGTTCTTC,CSASTLAPNEQFF
TRBD2,TRBV11-2,TRBJ2-2,NA,TGTGCCAGCATCCCAACCCGGACTAGCGGGTGGAACACCGGGGATCTGTTTTTT,CASIPTRTSGWNTGDLFF
TRBD1,TRBV10-3,TRBJ2-6,many,TGTGCCATCAGTGAGGGGGCGGCAGGGGGCGGCTCTGGGGCCAACGTCCTGACTTTC,CAISEGAAGGGSGANVLTF
NA,TRBV6-4,TRBJ2-3,many,TGTGCCAGCAGTGACTCGGGTGGGGCCACAGATACGCAGTATTTT,CASSDSGGATDTQYF
NA,TRBV7-6,TRBJ1-1,medium-sized,TGTGCCAGCAGCTTAAGGGCAGGGTCGAACACTGAAGCTTTCTTT,CASSLRAGSNTEAFF
NA,TRBV6-1,TRBJ1-5,few,TGTGAATCCAAGGAGACCTACTATAGCAATCAGCCCCAGCATTTT,CESKETYYSNQPQHF
NA,TRBV2,TRBJ2-2,NA,TGTGCCAGCAGGCAGAATTACTGGGATCTGTTTTTT,CASRQNYWDLFF
TRBD1,TRBV6-5,TRBJ1-6,NA,TGTGCCAGCAATTTGGGACAGGGGGATTCACCCCTCCACTTT,CASNLGQGDSPLHF